This entry lists 5 T cell receptor beta chains sequenced from one sample in a study of cytomegalovirus exposure and HLA in healthy donors. The study ran its PCR with 60 Vbeta and 13 Jbeta primers. Using immunoSEQ multiplex PCR, the repertoire was profiled, and TCRdb retains in-frame clones only, with some absent. The sample carries 200,000 to 250,000 clones, around 84% recorded once. The sample comprised PBMCs. The receptors here all came from a girl aged 2 to 9 in good health and CMV-seronegative.

This chain connects TRBV10-3 to TRBJ2-1; 9 bases line up with TRBD2. Trimming removed 1 base from V and 7 bases from J; junction bases left unmatched: 8. The CDR3 covers 16 residues. Germline loops: CDR1 ENHRY, CDR2 SYGVKD. The CDR3 protein is CAISEYGSGSWNEQFF. The CDR3 DNA follows: TGTGCCATCAGTGAGTACGGTAGCGGGAGTTGGAATGAGCAGTTCTTC.

This chain uses TRBV7-9 with TRBJ1-1; 9 nucleotides match TRBD1. Germline trimming cut 5 bases from V and 1 base from J; bases unmatched to any gene: 5. Germline CDR1 and CDR2: SEHNR and FQNEAQ (reference sequence). The CDR3 length is 15 residues. The chain's CDR3 is CASSGQGPGNTEAFF. The CDR3 region has the DNA TGTGCCAGCAGCGGACAGGGGCCTGGGAACACTGAAGCTTTCTTT.

This chain uses TRBV5-4 with TRBJ2-2; 7 bases fit TRBD1. Losses at the gene ends were 4 bases for V and 2 bases for J; bases not matched to a gene: 5. CDR1 SGHNT and CDR2 YYREEE come from the germline V gene (reference sequence). There are 15 residues in the CDR3. The DNA of the CDR3 is TGTGCCAGCAGCCGAGACAGGGTCAACACCGGGGAGCTGTTTTTT. Its translation: CASSRDRVNTGELFF.

This chain uses TRBV27 with TRBJ1-2; 10 nucleotides agree with TRBD1. The trim removed 8 bases at V and 7 bases at J, leaving 4 bases unmatched. Germline CDR1 MNHEY, CDR2 SMNVEV (reference sequence). The CDR3 is 12 residues long. The CDR3 bases are TGTGCCAGCGGGGACAGGGGACCTGGCTACACCTTC. Its protein is CASGDRGPGYTF.

This clone occurred once. The genes are TRBV13 and TRBJ2-3, with 12 nucleotides matching TRBD2. Unmatched junction bases numbered 9, after V lost 3 bases and J lost 5 bases. The CDR3 runs to 17 residues. Per germline, CDR1 PRHDT and CDR2 FYEKMQ (reference sequence). The CDR3 here is CASSFIRLAGDVDTQYF. CDR3 DNA: TGTGCCAGCAGCTTCATAAGACTAGCGGGAGATGTAGATACGCAGTATTTT.